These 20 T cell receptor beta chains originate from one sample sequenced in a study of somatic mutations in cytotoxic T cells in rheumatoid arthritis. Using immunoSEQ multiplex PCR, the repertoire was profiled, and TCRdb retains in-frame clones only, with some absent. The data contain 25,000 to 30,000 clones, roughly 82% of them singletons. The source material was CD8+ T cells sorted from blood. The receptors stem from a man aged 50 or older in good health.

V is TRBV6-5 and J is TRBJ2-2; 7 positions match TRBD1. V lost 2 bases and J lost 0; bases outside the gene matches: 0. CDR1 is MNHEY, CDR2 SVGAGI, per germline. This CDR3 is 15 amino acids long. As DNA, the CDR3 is TGTGCCAGCAGTTACGGGACAGCGAACACCGGGGAGCTGTTTTTT. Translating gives CASSYGTANTGELFF.

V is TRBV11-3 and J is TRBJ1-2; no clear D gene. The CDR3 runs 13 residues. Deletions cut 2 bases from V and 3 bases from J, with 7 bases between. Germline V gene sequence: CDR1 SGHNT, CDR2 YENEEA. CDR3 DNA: TGTGCCAGCAGCTTACGGGGTTACTATGGCTACACCTTC. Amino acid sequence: CASSLRGYYGYTF. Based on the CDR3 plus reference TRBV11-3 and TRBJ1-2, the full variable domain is EAGVVQSPRYKIIEKKQPVAFWCNPISGHNTLYWYLQNLGQGPELLIRYENEEAVDDSQLPKDRFSAERLKGVDSTLKIQPAELGDSAVYLCASSLRGYYGYTFGSGTRLTVV.

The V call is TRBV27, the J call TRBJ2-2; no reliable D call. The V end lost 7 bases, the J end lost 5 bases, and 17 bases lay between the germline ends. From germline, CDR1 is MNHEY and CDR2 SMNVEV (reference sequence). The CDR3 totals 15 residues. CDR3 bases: TGTGCCAGCACCCTTTCTGGAGATTTTACCGGGGAGCTGTTTTTT. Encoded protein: CASTLSGDFTGELFF.

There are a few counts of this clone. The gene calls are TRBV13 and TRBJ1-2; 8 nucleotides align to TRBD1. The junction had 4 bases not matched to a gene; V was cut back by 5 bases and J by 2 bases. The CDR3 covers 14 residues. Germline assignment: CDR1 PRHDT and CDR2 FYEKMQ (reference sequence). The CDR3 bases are TGTGCCAGCAGCACCTGGACAGGGAACTATGGCTACACCTTC. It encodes CASSTWTGNYGYTF.

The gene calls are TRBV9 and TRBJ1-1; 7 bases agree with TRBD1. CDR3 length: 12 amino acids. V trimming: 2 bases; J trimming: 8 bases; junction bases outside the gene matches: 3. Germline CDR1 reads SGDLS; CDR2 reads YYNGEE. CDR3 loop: CASSVSTGEAFF. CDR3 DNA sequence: TGTGCCAGCAGCGTCTCGACAGGGGAAGCTTTCTTT.

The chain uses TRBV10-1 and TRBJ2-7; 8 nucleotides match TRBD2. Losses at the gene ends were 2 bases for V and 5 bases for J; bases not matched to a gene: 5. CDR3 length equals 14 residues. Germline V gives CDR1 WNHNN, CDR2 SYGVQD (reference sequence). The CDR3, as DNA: TGCGCCAGCAGTGAGGGTCTAGCGGGTCACGAGCAGTACTTC. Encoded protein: CASSEGLAGHEQYF.

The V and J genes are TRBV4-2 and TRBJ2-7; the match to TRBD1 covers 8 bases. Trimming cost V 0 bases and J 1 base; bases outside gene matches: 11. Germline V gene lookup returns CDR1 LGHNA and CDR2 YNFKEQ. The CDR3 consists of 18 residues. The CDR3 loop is CASSQDLPGQVGSYEQYF. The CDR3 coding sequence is TGTGCCAGCAGCCAAGATCTCCCGGGACAGGTCGGATCCTACGAGCAGTACTTC.

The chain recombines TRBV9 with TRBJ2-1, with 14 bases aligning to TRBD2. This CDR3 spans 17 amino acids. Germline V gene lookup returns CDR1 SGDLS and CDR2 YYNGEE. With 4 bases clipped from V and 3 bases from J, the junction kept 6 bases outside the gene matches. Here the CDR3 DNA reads TGTGCCAGCAGCTTAGGACTAGCGGGAGGTGGCTACAATGAGCAGTTCTTC. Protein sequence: CASSLGLAGGGYNEQFF.

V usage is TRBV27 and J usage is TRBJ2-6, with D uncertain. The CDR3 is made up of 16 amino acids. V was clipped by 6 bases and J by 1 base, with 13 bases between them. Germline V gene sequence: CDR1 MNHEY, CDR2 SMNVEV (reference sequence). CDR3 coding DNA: TGTGCCAGCAGCCATCTCGTTCCGTCTGGGGCCAACGTCCTGACTTTC. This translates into CASSHLVPSGANVLTF.

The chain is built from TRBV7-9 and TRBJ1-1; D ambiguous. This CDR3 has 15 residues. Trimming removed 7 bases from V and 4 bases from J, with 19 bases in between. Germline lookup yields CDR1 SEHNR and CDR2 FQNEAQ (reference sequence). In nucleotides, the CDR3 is TGTGCCAGCATCCCGTGGCAGTCGGTCCCCACTGAAGCTTTCTTT. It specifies CASIPWQSVPTEAFF.

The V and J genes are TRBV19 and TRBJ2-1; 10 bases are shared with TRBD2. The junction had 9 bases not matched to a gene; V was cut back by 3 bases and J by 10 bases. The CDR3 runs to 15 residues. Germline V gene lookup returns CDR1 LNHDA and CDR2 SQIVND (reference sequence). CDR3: CASSIRSGRPGEQFF. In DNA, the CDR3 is TGTGCCAGTAGTATTCGTAGCGGGAGGCCGGGGGAGCAGTTCTTC.

CDR3 region: CASIQGWGGNQPQHF. DNA of the CDR3: TGTGCCAGTATACAGGGTTGGGGTGGCAATCAGCCCCAGCATTTT. This chain joins TRBV19 and TRBJ1-5, with a weak D call TRBD1 (6 bases). The V gene lost 7 bases and the J gene lost 2 bases, with 15 bases spanning the gap. CDR1 and CDR2 from the germline V gene are LNHDA and SQIVND (reference sequence). This CDR3 has 15 amino acids. Full variable domain (outside the CDR3, taken from reference TRBV19 and TRBJ1-5): DGGITQSPKYLFRKEGQNVTLSCEQNLNHDAMYWYRQDPGQGLRLIYYSQIVNDFQKGDIAEGYSVSREKKESFPLTVTSAQKNPTAFYLCASIQGWGGNQPQHFGDGTRLSIL.

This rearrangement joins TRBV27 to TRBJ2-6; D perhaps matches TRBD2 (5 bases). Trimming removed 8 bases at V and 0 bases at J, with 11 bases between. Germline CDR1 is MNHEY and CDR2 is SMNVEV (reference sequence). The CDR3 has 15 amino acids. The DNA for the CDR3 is TGTGCCAGCCGGACTCAGGCCTCTGGGGCCAACGTCCTGACTTTC. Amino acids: CASRTQASGANVLTF. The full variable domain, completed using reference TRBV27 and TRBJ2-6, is EAQVTQNPRYLITVTGKKLTVTCSQNMNHEYMSWYRQDPGLGLRQIYYSMNVEVTDKGDVPEGYKVSRKEKRNFPLILESPSPNQTSLYFCASRTQASGANVLTFGAGSRLTVL.

The CDR3 nucleotides read TGCGCCAGCAGAGGGACGGCGAACACTGAAGCTTTCTTT. Protein sequence: CASRGTANTEAFF. This sequence joins TRBV10-2 and TRBJ1-1; a possible D gene is TRBD1 (5 bases). The CDR3 loop spans 13 amino acids. CDR1 and CDR2 from the germline V gene are WSHSY and SAAADI. The V and J ends lost 6 bases and 1 base respectively, with 9 bases between them.

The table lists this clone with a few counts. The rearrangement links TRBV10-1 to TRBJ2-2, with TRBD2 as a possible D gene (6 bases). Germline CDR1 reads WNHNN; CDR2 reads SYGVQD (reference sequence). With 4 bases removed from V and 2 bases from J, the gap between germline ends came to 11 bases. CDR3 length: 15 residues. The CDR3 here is CASSAGDPNTGELFF. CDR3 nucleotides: TGCGCCAGCAGTGCGGGGGATCCCAACACCGGGGAGCTGTTTTTT.

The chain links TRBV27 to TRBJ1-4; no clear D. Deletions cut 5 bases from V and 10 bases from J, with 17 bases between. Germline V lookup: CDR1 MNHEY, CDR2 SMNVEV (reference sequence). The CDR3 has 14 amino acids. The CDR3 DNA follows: TGTGCCAGCAGTCCTAACAGTAGAGGGAGAAAACTGTTTTTT. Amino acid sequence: CASSPNSRGRKLFF.

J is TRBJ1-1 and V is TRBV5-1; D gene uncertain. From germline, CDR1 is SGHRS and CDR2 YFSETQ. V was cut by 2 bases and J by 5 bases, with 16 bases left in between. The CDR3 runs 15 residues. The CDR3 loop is CASSLSRQSETEAFF. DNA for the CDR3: TGCGCCAGCAGCTTATCCAGGCAGTCGGAAACTGAAGCTTTCTTT.

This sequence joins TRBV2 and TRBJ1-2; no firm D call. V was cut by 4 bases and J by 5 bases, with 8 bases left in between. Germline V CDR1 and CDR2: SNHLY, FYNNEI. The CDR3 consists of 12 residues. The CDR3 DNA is TGTGCCAGCAGTGGGGATATTTATGGCTACACCTTC. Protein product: CASSGDIYGYTF.

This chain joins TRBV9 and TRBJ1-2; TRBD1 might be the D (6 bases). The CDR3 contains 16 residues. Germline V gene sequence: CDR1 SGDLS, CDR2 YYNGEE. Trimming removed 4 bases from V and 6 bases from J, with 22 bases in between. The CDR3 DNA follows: TGTGCCAGCAGCCTCCCTCGGGCGGGGGGGCGCGATGGCTACACCTTC. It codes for CASSLPRAGGRDGYTF.

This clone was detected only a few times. The CDR3 sequence is CASSWTGDEQFF. CDR3 bases: TGTGCCAGCAGCTGGACAGGGGATGAGCAGTTCTTC. The chain carries TRBV11-3 and TRBJ2-1; 9 bases are a match to TRBD1. Germline lookup yields CDR1 SGHNT and CDR2 YENEEA. The CDR3 consists of 12 residues. V was pared by 4 bases and J by 8 bases, with 0 bases of the junction left unmatched.